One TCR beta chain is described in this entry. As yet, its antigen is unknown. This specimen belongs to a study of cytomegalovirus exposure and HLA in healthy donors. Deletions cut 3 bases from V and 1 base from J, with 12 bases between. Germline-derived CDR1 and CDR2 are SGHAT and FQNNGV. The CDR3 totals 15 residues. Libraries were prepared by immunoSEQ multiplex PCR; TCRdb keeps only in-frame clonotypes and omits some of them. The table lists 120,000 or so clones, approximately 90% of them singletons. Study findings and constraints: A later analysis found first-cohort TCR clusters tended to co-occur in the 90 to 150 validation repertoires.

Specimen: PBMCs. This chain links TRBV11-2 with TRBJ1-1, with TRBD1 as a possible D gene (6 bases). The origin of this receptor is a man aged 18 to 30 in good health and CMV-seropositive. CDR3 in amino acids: CASSLGAVGNTEAFF. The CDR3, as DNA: TGTGCCAGCAGCTTGGGGGCAGTTGGGAACACTGAAGCTTTCTTT.